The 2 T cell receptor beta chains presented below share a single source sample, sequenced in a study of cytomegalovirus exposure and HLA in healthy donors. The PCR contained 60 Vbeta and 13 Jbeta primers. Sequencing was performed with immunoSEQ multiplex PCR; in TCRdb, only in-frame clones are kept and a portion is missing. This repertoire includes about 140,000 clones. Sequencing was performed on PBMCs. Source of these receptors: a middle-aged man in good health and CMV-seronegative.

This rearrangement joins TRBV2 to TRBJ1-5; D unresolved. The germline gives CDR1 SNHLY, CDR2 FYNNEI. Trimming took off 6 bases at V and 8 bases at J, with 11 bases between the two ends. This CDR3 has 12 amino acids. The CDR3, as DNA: TGTGCCAGCAGATACCAGAGCGAGCCCCAGCATTTT. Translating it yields CASRYQSEPQHF.

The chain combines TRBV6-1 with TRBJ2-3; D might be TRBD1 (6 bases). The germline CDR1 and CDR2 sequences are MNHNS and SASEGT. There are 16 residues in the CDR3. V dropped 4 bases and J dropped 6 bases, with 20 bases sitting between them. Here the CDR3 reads CASSALTLYTGDTQYF. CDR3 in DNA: TGTGCCAGCAGTGCATTAACACTCTATACAGGGGATACGCAGTATTTT.